One and the same sample provided the 2 T cell receptor beta chains below, sequenced in a study of T cell changes during pregnancy in multiple sclerosis. This table comes from immunoSEQ multiplex PCR, and its TCRdb copy is limited to in-frame clones, with some not included. In the table there are over 45,000 clones, 85% to 90% of which are singletons. The sequencing here drew on CD4+ T cells from peripheral blood mononuclear cells, taken in the first trimester of pregnancy. The receptors shown here come from a female donor with multiple sclerosis, enrolled in a pregnancy study.

A single count supports this clone. The chain couples TRBV5-8 to TRBJ1-2, with TRBD1 identical over 7 bases. The CDR3 is 14 amino acids. V trimming: 0 bases; J trimming: 7 bases; junction bases outside the gene matches: 6. Per the germline V gene, CDR1 is SGHTS and CDR2 is YDEGEE. The CDR3 here is CASSLVPGGIGYTF. The CDR3 DNA reads as TGTGCCAGCAGCTTGGTTCCAGGGGGGATTGGCTACACCTTC.

The chain uses TRBV10-3 and TRBJ1-6; D not certain. Per the germline V gene, CDR1 is ENHRY and CDR2 is SYGVKD. The CDR3 has 15 amino acids. Trimming took 0 bases from V and 4 from J, leaving 7 bases between them. The CDR3 reads CAISESSGYNSPLHF. Here the CDR3 DNA reads TGTGCCATCAGTGAGTCCTCAGGTTATAATTCACCCCTCCACTTT.